Below, one T cell receptor beta chain is given with its context. CDR3 length: 14 residues. V was clipped by 4 bases and J by 2 bases, with 12 bases between them. From germline, CDR1 is SGHNT and CDR2 YYREEE (reference sequence). These data come from a study of blood T cell repertoires in COVID-19. The repertoire was sequenced with immunoSEQ multiplex PCR; TCRdb's copy has only in-frame clones and lacks some. The table has about 120,000 clones, over 75% seen once. V and J are TRBV5-4 and TRBJ1-2, with D perhaps TRBD1 (6 bases). The TCR was taken from a man older than 75 with acute or convalescent COVID-19. The sample comprised peripheral blood. DNA of the CDR3: TGTGCCAGCAGCGGGACAAGGATCAACTATGGCTACACCTTC. As protein: CASSGTRINYGYTF.